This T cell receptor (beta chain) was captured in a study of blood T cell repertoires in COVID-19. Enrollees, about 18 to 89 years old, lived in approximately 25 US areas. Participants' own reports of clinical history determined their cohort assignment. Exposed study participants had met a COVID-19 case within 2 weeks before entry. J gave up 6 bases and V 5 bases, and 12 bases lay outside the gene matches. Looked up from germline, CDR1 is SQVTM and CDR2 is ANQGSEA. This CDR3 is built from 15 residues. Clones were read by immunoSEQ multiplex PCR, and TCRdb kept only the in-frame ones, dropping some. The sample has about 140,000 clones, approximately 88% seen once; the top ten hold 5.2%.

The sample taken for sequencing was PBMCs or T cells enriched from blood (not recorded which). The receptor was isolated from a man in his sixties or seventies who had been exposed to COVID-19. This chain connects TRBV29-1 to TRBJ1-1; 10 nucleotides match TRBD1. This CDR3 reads CSVKVTRQGAAEAFF. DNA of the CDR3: TGCAGCGTTAAAGTTACCCGACAGGGGGCCGCTGAAGCTTTCTTT.